The T cell receptor beta chain described here comes from a study of CD8 T cells in ankylosing spondylitis. Overall study results and limits: Matched synovial fluid from ankylosing spondylitis patients was reported to be enriched for disease-linked clones. Within peripheral blood, clones linked to disease were CD8+ and relatively rare. Earlier studies detected some motif variants in reactive arthritis synovial fluid and blood. Characteristic of ankylosing spondylitis blood, it appeared, was a TCR beta motif comprising 7 to 9 highly homologous variants.

MiXCR, applied by TCRdb to the 5' RACE reads, yields one record per CDR3 protein. The repertoire holds fewer than 400,000 distinct CDR3 sequences, with roughly 8% as singletons. Many counts were recorded for this clonotype. Antigen: not known. The CDR3 runs to 12 residues. The germline V gene encodes CDR1 SGHTA and CDR2 FQGTGA. V shed 4 bases and J shed 7 bases, with 8 bases lying between them. This chain connects TRBV7-3 to TRBJ2-1; D is uncertain. The origin of this receptor is a male donor with ankylosing spondylitis. Sequenced sample: blood, either unsorted or a sorted T cell fraction (not recorded which). CDR3 loop: CASSSGLNEQFF. CDR3 bases: TGTGCCAGCAGCTCGGGTCTAAATGAGCAGTTCTTC.